This T cell receptor beta chain was profiled in a study of post-analysis software for immune sequencing data. Across the study: In terms of disease course, relapsing-remitting, secondary progressive and progressive-relapsing multiple sclerosis were included. Study-level findings and limits: With TRBV5-6, TRBV5-1 and TRBV20-1 included, roughly five TRBV segments were more frequent in patients than in controls. F measure grouped same-batch samples tightly together. Those with multiple sclerosis, the patient group, showed significantly lower normalized Chao1 diversity than controls.

V lost 7 bases, J lost 4 bases, and 3 bases stayed unmatched. Germline values: CDR1 SQVTM, CDR2 ANQGSEA. The CDR3 length is 11 residues. This clonotype was seen many times. What it binds is not known. Presence of unique molecular identifiers characterized the TCR beta cDNA libraries. TCRdb independently ran MiXCR on the PCR reads; one entry per CDR3 protein. This table has some 800,000 distinct CDR3 sequences, 40% to 55% appearing once. The chain employs TRBV29-1 and TRBJ2-7; 8 bases are shared with TRBD1. The sequenced sample was blood. This receptor was taken from a girl between 10 and 17 years old with multiple sclerosis. CDR3 sequence reads: CSAGQGYEQYF. CDR3 nucleotides: TGCAGCGCCGGACAGGGTTACGAGCAGTACTTC.